This is a list of T cell receptor beta chains from one sample in a study of blood T cell repertoires in COVID-19. Measured with immunoSEQ multiplex PCR; TCRdb has only the in-frame clones, and not every one. Found here are a few hundred thousand clones, roughly 84% of them singletons; the top ten hold about 1.6%. The sample was peripheral blood. The source is a middle-aged woman who had recovered from COVID-19. CDR3s include the opening cysteine and the closing phenylalanine or tryptophan. The order of the fields is clone size, D gene, J gene, CDR3 length, V gene, CDR3 protein, CDR3 DNA. The D gene is left open where the match is weak. The listing skips clone size in some rows; elsewhere it reads once, few, many or a size class.

size: NA
D: NA
J: TRBJ2-2
length: 14
V: TRBV6-5
CDR3: CASRQGSYTGELFF
DNA: TGTGCCAGCAGGCAGGGATCTTACACCGGGGAGCTGTTTTTT

size: NA
D: TRBD1
J: TRBJ2-7
length: 13
V: TRBV19
CDR3: CASSMGQGYEQYF
DNA: TGTGCCAGTAGTATGGGACAGGGCTACGAGCAGTACTTC

size: NA
D: NA
J: TRBJ2-7
length: 12
V: TRBV5-4
CDR3: CASSTPGGEQYF
DNA: TGTGCCAGCAGCACCCCCGGGGGCGAGCAGTACTTC

size: few
D: TRBD2
J: TRBJ2-1
length: 16
V: TRBV7-8
CDR3: CASRQGLAGRHNEQFF
DNA: TGTGCCAGCAGACAGGGACTAGCGGGACGACACAATGAGCAGTTCTTC

size: NA
D: NA
J: TRBJ1-1
length: 11
V: TRBV10-3
CDR3: CAIGENTEAFF
DNA: TGTGCCATAGGGGAAAACACTGAAGCTTTCTTT

size: NA
D: TRBD1
J: TRBJ1-4
length: 15
V: TRBV5-1
CDR3: CASSRPDREEKKLFF
DNA: TGCGCCAGCAGCAGACCCGACAGGGAAGAGAAAAAACTGTTTTTT

size: NA
D: NA
J: TRBJ2-5
length: 17
V: TRBV6-1
CDR3: CASSELEGRLDQETQYF
DNA: TGTGCCAGCAGTGAACTGGAGGGGCGGCTGGACCAAGAGACCCAGTACTTC

size: NA
D: TRBD1
J: TRBJ2-5
length: 16
V: TRBV6-5
CDR3: CASSYGSRGPQETQYF
DNA: TGTGCCAGCAGTTACGGGAGCAGGGGGCCTCAAGAGACCCAGTACTTC

size: NA
D: TRBD2
J: TRBJ2-7
length: 18
V: TRBV4-1
CDR3: CASSQDRFGTKPTYEQYF
DNA: TGCGCCAGCAGCCAAGACAGGTTCGGGACTAAACCCACATACGAGCAGTACTTC

size: NA
D: TRBD1
J: TRBJ1-1
length: 14
V: TRBV28
CDR3: CASSLAGGYTEAFF
DNA: TGTGCCAGCAGTTTGGCAGGGGGTTACACTGAAGCTTTCTTT

size: few
D: NA
J: TRBJ1-1
length: 17
V: TRBV5-5
CDR3: CASSLGGGRLVNTEAFF
DNA: TGTGCCAGCAGCCTCGGCGGGGGGCGATTGGTGAACACTGAAGCTTTCTTT

size: NA
D: NA
J: TRBJ2-2
length: 12
V: TRBV12-3/TRBV12-4
CDR3: CASNTGSGELFF
DNA: TGTGCCAGCAATACAGGGTCCGGGGAGCTGTTTTTT

size: NA
D: NA
J: TRBJ1-2
length: 13
V: TRBV6-5
CDR3: CASSPGQLYGYTF
DNA: TGTGCCAGCAGCCCGGGACAACTCTATGGCTACACCTTC